The following is a T cell receptor (beta chain) sequence with its context. This entry belongs to a study of blood T cell repertoires in COVID-19. Study-level background: From the United States, Italy and Spain came samples of acute and convalescent COVID-19.

V shed 0 bases and J shed 1 base, with 10 bases lying between them. CDR3 size: 16 residues. Germline CDR1 reads MNHEY; CDR2 reads SVGEGT. Seattle participants joined during active infection and were tracked over time. Source study methods: Reference gene primer amplification in the assay estimated nucleated cell counts. Clones were read by immunoSEQ multiplex PCR, and TCRdb kept only the in-frame ones, dropping some. That table furnishes V, J and clone size, whereas the DNA furnished D and trimming. Of about 350,000 clones in the sample, roughly 89% were seen once. The TCR comes from a woman aged 60 to 75 with COVID-19, enrolled during active disease. Sequencing was carried out using peripheral blood. This chain links TRBV6-2 or TRBV6-3 with TRBJ2-1; D remains unclear. The CDR3 DNA reads TGTGCCAGCAGTTACTCGATTTCAGGATCCTACAATGAGCAGTTCTTC. Amino acid sequence: CASSYSISGSYNEQFF.